Listed below are T cell receptor beta chains from one sample, sequenced in a study of shared clonotypes between healthy human individuals. Libraries were prepared by immunoSEQ multiplex PCR; TCRdb keeps only in-frame clonotypes and omits some of them. The table lists about 610,000 clones, 95% to 97% of them singletons. Sequencing input: naive CD8+ T cells sorted from blood. The receptor set was obtained from a woman aged 25 to 39 in good health. Each CDR3 is given with its conserved first and last residue. The order of the fields is V gene, D gene, J gene, clone size, CDR3 DNA, CDR3 protein. A D gene is named only where the DNA matches it firmly. Clone size is not always given. Where it is, it says once, few, many or a class for expanded clones.

v_gene: TRBV28; d_gene: .; j_gene: TRBJ2-2; abundance: .; CDR3nt: TGTGCCAGCAGTTTTCTGCTGCCGGCCGGGCCGGATAGATGGGACACCGGGGAGCTGTTTTTT; CDR3aa: CASSFLLPAGPDRWDTGELFF
v_gene: TRBV27; d_gene: .; j_gene: TRBJ1-5; abundance: once; CDR3nt: TGTGCCAGCAGTGTCGGGACGCGCAATCAGCCCCAGCATTTT; CDR3aa: CASSVGTRNQPQHF
v_gene: TRBV28; d_gene: .; j_gene: TRBJ2-1; abundance: .; CDR3nt: TGTGCCAGCAGTCTACTCGAGAGCTCCTACAATGAGCAGTTCTTC; CDR3aa: CASSLLESSYNEQFF
v_gene: TRBV4-1; d_gene: TRBD2; j_gene: TRBJ2-7; abundance: .; CDR3nt: TGCGCCAGCAGCCAAGGCGGGGGGGAGCAGTACTTC; CDR3aa: CASSQGGGEQYF
v_gene: TRBV13; d_gene: .; j_gene: TRBJ2-7; abundance: .; CDR3nt: TGTGCCAGCAGCTTTGGGCAGGTACCCTACGAGCAGTACTTC; CDR3aa: CASSFGQVPYEQYF
v_gene: TRBV19; d_gene: .; j_gene: TRBJ1-6; abundance: .; CDR3nt: TGTGCCAGTAGTATGGCCCTGACTTCACCCCTCCACTTT; CDR3aa: CASSMALTSPLHF
v_gene: TRBV28; d_gene: .; j_gene: TRBJ2-1; abundance: .; CDR3nt: TGTGCCAGCATTAGCAGCACGGAGGATCCCCACAATGAGCAGTTCTTC; CDR3aa: CASISSTEDPHNEQFF
v_gene: TRBV13; d_gene: .; j_gene: TRBJ2-7; abundance: .; CDR3nt: TGTGCCAGCAGCCATAGCGGCAGCTACGAGCAGTACTTC; CDR3aa: CASSHSGSYEQYF
v_gene: TRBV28; d_gene: .; j_gene: TRBJ2-1; abundance: .; CDR3nt: TGTGCCAGCATTCTCCGGGACTCAAGCAATGAGCAGTTCTTC; CDR3aa: CASILRDSSNEQFF
v_gene: TRBV7-6; d_gene: TRBD1; j_gene: TRBJ1-5; abundance: .; CDR3nt: TGTGCCAGCAGCTTGGGACAGGGGTATCAGCCCCAGCATTTT; CDR3aa: CASSLGQGYQPQHF
v_gene: TRBV11-3; d_gene: TRBD1; j_gene: TRBJ2-1; abundance: .; CDR3nt: TGTGCCAGCAGCTTAGATTGGACAGGGGAAAATGAGCAGTTCTTC; CDR3aa: CASSLDWTGENEQFF
v_gene: TRBV5-1; d_gene: TRBD1; j_gene: TRBJ2-3; abundance: .; CDR3nt: TGCGCCAGCAGCTTGGTAGGGGGCGCAGATACGCAGTATTTT; CDR3aa: CASSLVGGADTQYF
v_gene: TRBV5-8; d_gene: .; j_gene: TRBJ1-1; abundance: .; CDR3nt: TGTGCCAGCAGCTTGGTAGGAAGCCTGGGCACTGAAGCTTTCTTT; CDR3aa: CASSLVGSLGTEAFF
v_gene: TRBV6-5; d_gene: .; j_gene: TRBJ1-1; abundance: .; CDR3nt: TGTGCCAGCGGGGACTTGGGTACTGAAGCTTTCTTT; CDR3aa: CASGDLGTEAFF
v_gene: TRBV14; d_gene: .; j_gene: TRBJ1-1; abundance: .; CDR3nt: TGTGCCAGCAGCCGGGCAGGGGTTGACACTGAAGCTTTCTTT; CDR3aa: CASSRAGVDTEAFF
v_gene: TRBV13; d_gene: .; j_gene: TRBJ2-7; abundance: once; CDR3nt: TGTGCCAGCAGCCCACCCGGAAGTTATGAGCAGTACTTC; CDR3aa: CASSPPGSYEQYF
v_gene: TRBV11-2; d_gene: .; j_gene: TRBJ2-3; abundance: .; CDR3nt: TGTGCCAGCAGCTTGACGGATTGGGATACGCAGTATTTT; CDR3aa: CASSLTDWDTQYF
v_gene: TRBV27; d_gene: .; j_gene: TRBJ2-7; abundance: .; CDR3nt: TGTGCCAGCCAGGGGTCCTACGAGCAGTACTTC; CDR3aa: CASQGSYEQYF
v_gene: TRBV29-1; d_gene: TRBD2; j_gene: TRBJ2-7; abundance: .; CDR3nt: TGCAGCGTTTGTACTAGCGGGAGGTCCTACGAGCAGTACTTC; CDR3aa: CSVCTSGRSYEQYF
v_gene: TRBV5-6; d_gene: TRBD2; j_gene: TRBJ2-1; abundance: .; CDR3nt: TGTGCCAGCGACTCAGAACGGGAGGGTTACAATGAGCAGTTCTTC; CDR3aa: CASDSEREGYNEQFF
v_gene: TRBV10-3; d_gene: .; j_gene: TRBJ2-1; abundance: .; CDR3nt: TGTGCCACCGCTCGTGAAGGGAGCGATGAGCAGTTCTTC; CDR3aa: CATAREGSDEQFF
v_gene: TRBV11-2; d_gene: .; j_gene: TRBJ2-3; abundance: .; CDR3nt: TGTGCCAGCAGCGCCAGGGACACAGATACGCAGTATTTT; CDR3aa: CASSARDTDTQYF
v_gene: TRBV13; d_gene: .; j_gene: TRBJ1-1; abundance: few; CDR3nt: TGTGCCAGCAGCGGGCAGTTCCCCAACACTGAAGCTTTCTTT; CDR3aa: CASSGQFPNTEAFF
v_gene: TRBV27; d_gene: .; j_gene: TRBJ2-7; abundance: .; CDR3nt: TGTGCCAGCAGTTTGCCCCTCGGCTACGAGCAGTACTTC; CDR3aa: CASSLPLGYEQYF
v_gene: TRBV27; d_gene: .; j_gene: TRBJ2-2; abundance: .; CDR3nt: TGTGCCAGCAGTTTCTCGGGGCTCGGGGAGCTGTTTTTT; CDR3aa: CASSFSGLGELFF
v_gene: TRBV27; d_gene: TRBD2; j_gene: TRBJ2-7; abundance: .; CDR3nt: TGTGCCAGCAGCTTAGCGGGAGGGGCAAACGAGCAGTACTTC; CDR3aa: CASSLAGGANEQYF
v_gene: TRBV27; d_gene: TRBD1; j_gene: TRBJ1-5; abundance: few; CDR3nt: TGTGCCAGCCGGACAGGTAATCAGCCCCAGCATTTT; CDR3aa: CASRTGNQPQHF
v_gene: TRBV28; d_gene: .; j_gene: TRBJ2-7; abundance: .; CDR3nt: TGTGCCAGCAGTTCCAGGCTGGGGACCGCCTCCTACGAGCAGTACTTC; CDR3aa: CASSSRLGTASYEQYF
v_gene: TRBV2; d_gene: .; j_gene: TRBJ1-5; abundance: once; CDR3nt: TGTGCCAGCAATGGGTGGGGGGTTAGCAATCAGCCCCAGCATTTT; CDR3aa: CASNGWGVSNQPQHF
v_gene: TRBV5-6; d_gene: .; j_gene: TRBJ2-6; abundance: .; CDR3nt: TGTGCCAGCAGATTGAGAGACGAAGGGGCCAACGTCCTGACTTTC; CDR3aa: CASRLRDEGANVLTF
v_gene: TRBV4-1; d_gene: .; j_gene: TRBJ1-1; abundance: .; CDR3nt: TGCGCCAGCAGCCAAGCCCGAGGTAACACTGAAGCTTTCTTT; CDR3aa: CASSQARGNTEAFF
v_gene: TRBV5-1; d_gene: .; j_gene: TRBJ2-3; abundance: .; CDR3nt: TGCGCCAGCAGCTTGGAAGGGGGGCTTTGGGTAGATACGCAGTATTTT; CDR3aa: CASSLEGGLWVDTQYF
v_gene: TRBV6-5; d_gene: .; j_gene: TRBJ1-1; abundance: .; CDR3nt: TGTGCCAGCAGTTCCCTACAGGGGAACACTGAAGCTTTCTTT; CDR3aa: CASSSLQGNTEAFF
v_gene: TRBV4-1; d_gene: .; j_gene: TRBJ2-7; abundance: .; CDR3nt: TGCGCCAGCAGCCAAGCCCCTGACAGGAGCTCCTACGAGCAGTACTTC; CDR3aa: CASSQAPDRSSYEQYF
v_gene: TRBV4-2; d_gene: .; j_gene: TRBJ2-7; abundance: .; CDR3nt: TGTGCCAGCAGGAAAACCGGGTCTTCTTCCTACGAGCAGTACTTC; CDR3aa: CASRKTGSSSYEQYF
v_gene: TRBV30; d_gene: .; j_gene: TRBJ1-5; abundance: .; CDR3nt: TGTGCCCCGACACGTCGGGGACCTCGCAATCAGCCCCAGCATTTT; CDR3aa: CAPTRRGPRNQPQHF
v_gene: TRBV15; d_gene: TRBD2; j_gene: TRBJ2-3; abundance: .; CDR3nt: TGTGCCACCAGCAGAGTTGGGACTAGCGATGATACGCAGTATTTT; CDR3aa: CATSRVGTSDDTQYF
v_gene: TRBV19; d_gene: .; j_gene: TRBJ2-7; abundance: .; CDR3nt: TGTGCCAGTAGCGCCGGGGGACTCCCCTACGAGCAGTACTTC; CDR3aa: CASSAGGLPYEQYF
v_gene: TRBV5-1; d_gene: .; j_gene: TRBJ1-1; abundance: .; CDR3nt: TGCGCCAGCAGCGCGGACACTACTGAAGCTTTCTTT; CDR3aa: CASSADTTEAFF
v_gene: TRBV10-1; d_gene: TRBD1; j_gene: TRBJ2-3; abundance: .; CDR3nt: TGCGCCAGCAGTGGGGACAGATTCACAGATACGCAGTATTTT; CDR3aa: CASSGDRFTDTQYF
v_gene: TRBV16; d_gene: .; j_gene: TRBJ1-5; abundance: .; CDR3nt: TGTGCCAGCAGCCAATTAGTGGACCCCAATCAGCCCCAGCATTTT; CDR3aa: CASSQLVDPNQPQHF
v_gene: TRBV28; d_gene: .; j_gene: TRBJ2-7; abundance: .; CDR3nt: TGTGCCAGCAGCTCTAACTACGTCCGGTCAGGAGACGAGCAGTACTTC; CDR3aa: CASSSNYVRSGDEQYF
v_gene: TRBV18; d_gene: TRBD2; j_gene: TRBJ2-3; abundance: .; CDR3nt: TGTGCCAGCTCACAAGAGACGGAGGGACTAGCGGGTGTCACGCAGTATTTT; CDR3aa: CASSQETEGLAGVTQYF
v_gene: TRBV6-5; d_gene: TRBD2; j_gene: TRBJ2-7; abundance: .; CDR3nt: TGTGCCAGCAGTTACGGTCCTAGCGGGACCTACGAGCAGTACTTC; CDR3aa: CASSYGPSGTYEQYF
v_gene: TRBV5-1; d_gene: .; j_gene: TRBJ2-7; abundance: .; CDR3nt: TGCGCCAGCAGCGACGCGGACGGAATCTCCCTCTACGAGCAGTACTTC; CDR3aa: CASSDADGISLYEQYF
v_gene: TRBV10-1; d_gene: .; j_gene: TRBJ2-3; abundance: .; CDR3nt: TGCGCCAGCAGTGCCCTACCGGCTAGCACAGATACGCAGTATTTT; CDR3aa: CASSALPASTDTQYF
v_gene: TRBV15; d_gene: .; j_gene: TRBJ2-5; abundance: .; CDR3nt: TGTGCCACCAGCAGAGATCTTCGGACCCAGTACTTC; CDR3aa: CATSRDLRTQYF
v_gene: TRBV7-9; d_gene: TRBD2; j_gene: TRBJ2-1; abundance: .; CDR3nt: TGTGCCAGCTCCGAAGGGGCGGGAGGGGTCGGCCACAATGAGCAGTTCTTC; CDR3aa: CASSEGAGGVGHNEQFF
v_gene: TRBV2; d_gene: .; j_gene: TRBJ2-5; abundance: .; CDR3nt: TGTGCCAGCACTGAGGGGTCGTACCAAGAGACCCAGTACTTC; CDR3aa: CASTEGSYQETQYF
v_gene: TRBV28; d_gene: .; j_gene: TRBJ1-3; abundance: .; CDR3nt: TGTGCCAGCAGTTCCGACAGATATGGAAACACCATATATTTT; CDR3aa: CASSSDRYGNTIYF
v_gene: TRBV19; d_gene: .; j_gene: TRBJ2-7; abundance: .; CDR3nt: TGTGCCAGCCGGGACTCGTACTACGAGCAGTACTTC; CDR3aa: CASRDSYYEQYF
v_gene: TRBV27; d_gene: TRBD2; j_gene: TRBJ2-7; abundance: .; CDR3nt: TGTGCCAGCAAAGTAGGGGCGCTAGCGGGAGTCGAGCAGTACTTC; CDR3aa: CASKVGALAGVEQYF
v_gene: TRBV21-1; d_gene: .; j_gene: TRBJ1-5; abundance: .; CDR3nt: TGTGCCAGCAGCAAAGGCGGGACAGTTAACAATCAGCCCCAGCATTTT; CDR3aa: CASSKGGTVNNQPQHF
v_gene: TRBV28; d_gene: TRBD1; j_gene: TRBJ1-2; abundance: once; CDR3nt: TGTGCCAGCAGTCTGACAGGGGGCGGTGGCTACACCTTC; CDR3aa: CASSLTGGGGYTF